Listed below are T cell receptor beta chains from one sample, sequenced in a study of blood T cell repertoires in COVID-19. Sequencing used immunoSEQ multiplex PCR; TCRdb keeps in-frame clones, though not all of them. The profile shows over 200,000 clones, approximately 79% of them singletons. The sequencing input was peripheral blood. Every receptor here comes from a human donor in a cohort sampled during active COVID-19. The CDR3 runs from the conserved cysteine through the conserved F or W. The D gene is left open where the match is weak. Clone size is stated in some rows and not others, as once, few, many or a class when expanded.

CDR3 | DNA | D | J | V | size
CASSQEGTGNQPQHF | TGTGCCAGCAGCCAAGAAGGGACAGGGAATCAGCCCCAGCATTTT | TRBD1 | TRBJ1-5 | TRBV3-1/TRBV3-2 | -
CASSLQGASGEQYF | TGTGCCAGCAGCCTACAGGGGGCTTCAGGCGAGCAGTACTTC | TRBD1 | TRBJ2-7 | TRBV3-1/TRBV3-2 | -
CASSQEDRFYAGELFF | TGCGCCAGCAGCCAAGAGGACAGGTTTTATGCCGGGGAGCTGTTTTTT | TRBD1 | TRBJ2-2 | TRBV4-3 | -
CASSSGQGNYGYTF | TGCGCCAGCAGCTCAGGACAGGGGAACTATGGCTACACCTTC | TRBD1 | TRBJ1-2 | TRBV5-1 | few
CASSPRRRGYTF | TGTGCCAGCAGCCCCCGGAGGCGAGGCTACACCTTC | - | TRBJ1-2 | TRBV7-3 | few
CATSDLRTGYGYTF | TGTGCCACCAGTGATCTTCGGACAGGCTATGGCTACACCTTC | TRBD1 | TRBJ1-2 | TRBV24-1 | -
CASKGDREIQETQYF | TGTGCCAGCAAGGGGGACAGGGAGATCCAAGAGACCCAGTACTTC | - | TRBJ2-5 | TRBV21-1 | -
CASSPRPTEAGNGQFF | TGTGCCAGCAGCCCCAGACCTACAGAGGCAGGGAATGGGCAGTTCTTC | - | TRBJ2-1 | TRBV7-7 | few
CASGKGVSNQPQHF | TGTGCCAGCGGGAAGGGAGTTAGCAATCAGCCCCAGCATTTT | - | TRBJ1-5 | TRBV6-6 | -
CASSILSTGNTEAFF | TGTGCCAGCAGCATCCTCTCGACAGGGAACACTGAAGCTTTCTTT | - | TRBJ1-1 | TRBV28 | -
CSARDSRNEQYF | TGCAGCGCCAGGGACAGTCGGAACGAGCAGTACTTC | TRBD1 | TRBJ2-7 | TRBV29-1 | -
CASSVKHSNYGYTF | TGTGCCAGCAGCGTTAAACATTCGAACTATGGCTACACCTTC | - | TRBJ1-2 | TRBV9 | -
CASSLDSRFGYTF | TGCGCCAGCAGCTTGGACAGTCGGTTTGGCTACACCTTC | - | TRBJ1-2 | TRBV5-1 | -
CASTLVSYEQYF | TGTGCCAGCACGTTAGTGAGCTACGAGCAGTACTTC | - | TRBJ2-7 | TRBV2 | -
CASSRRGAYEQYF | TGTGCCAGCAGCCGCCGCGGCGCGTACGAGCAGTACTTC | - | TRBJ2-7 | TRBV3-1/TRBV3-2 | few
CASSLWASGSADTQYF | TGTGCCAGCAGCTTATGGGCTAGCGGGAGTGCAGATACGCAGTATTTT | TRBD2 | TRBJ2-3 | TRBV7-3 | -